This is a list of T cell receptor beta chains from one sample in a study of blood T cell repertoires in COVID-19. Sequencing was performed with immunoSEQ multiplex PCR; in TCRdb, only in-frame clones are kept and a portion is missing. The repertoire holds around 54,000 clones, with 90% as singletons. What was sequenced was peripheral blood. The receptors come from a woman between 35 and 50 years old with active COVID-19. CDR3s include the opening cysteine and the closing phenylalanine or tryptophan. A D gene is named only where the DNA matches it firmly. Clone size is stated in some rows and not others, as once, few, many or a class when expanded.

d_call	v_call	j_call	clone_size	cdr3_length	cdr3_aa	cdr3_nt
-	TRBV18	TRBJ1-1	few	13	CASSPAVNTEAFF	TGTGCCAGCTCACCAGCGGTAAACACTGAAGCTTTCTTT
-	TRBV5-1	TRBJ1-4	-	15	CASSLDGRADEKLFF	TGCGCCAGCAGCTTGGACGGGAGGGCCGACGAAAAACTGTTTTTT
TRBD2	TRBV18	TRBJ2-5	-	17	CASSPPSGLAGAETQYF	TGTGCCAGCTCACCACCGTCGGGACTAGCGGGGGCGGAGACCCAGTACTTC
-	TRBV24-1	TRBJ2-1	-	14	CATSDDTRNNEQFF	TGTGCCACCAGTGATGACACTCGGAACAATGAGCAGTTCTTC
-	TRBV6-5	TRBJ1-2	-	13	CASRDDRNYGYTF	TGTGCCAGCAGGGATGACAGGAACTATGGCTACACCTTC
-	TRBV7-8	TRBJ1-2	once	15	CASSLGGGGEYGYTF	TGTGCCAGCAGCTTAGGAGGTGGGGGGGAATATGGCTACACCTTC
-	TRBV4-3	TRBJ2-3	-	15	CASSPDTSYTDTQYF	TGCGCCAGCAGCCCGGACACCTCATACACAGATACGCAGTATTTT
-	TRBV6-4	TRBJ2-1	once	13	CASSGETRGEQFF	TGTGCCAGCAGTGGGGAGACTAGGGGTGAGCAGTTCTTC
TRBD2	TRBV10-3	TRBJ2-2	-	17	CAISRLEAGANTGELFF	TGTGCCATCAGTCGTCTGGAAGCGGGGGCGAACACCGGGGAGCTGTTTTTT
TRBD1	TRBV5-4	TRBJ1-2	-	13	CASSPTGVIGYTF	TGTGCCAGCAGCCCGACAGGGGTAATAGGCTACACCTTC
-	TRBV19	TRBJ2-3	-	15	CASSIRRTVTDTQYF	TGTGCCAGTAGTATAAGGAGGACAGTCACAGATACGCAGTATTTT
-	TRBV3-1/TRBV3-2	TRBJ1-5	-	13	CASSSDRNQPQHF	TGTGCCAGCAGCTCGGACAGAAATCAGCCCCAGCATTTT
TRBD1	TRBV29-1	TRBJ1-2	-	14	CSVALGQGSFGYTF	TGCAGCGTTGCTCTGGGACAGGGCTCCTTTGGCTACACCTTC
TRBD1	TRBV5-1	TRBJ1-1	-	12	CASSLLQGSPFF	TGCGCCAGCAGCTTACTACAGGGGAGCCCTTTCTTT
TRBD1	TRBV11-3	TRBJ1-1	-	14	CASSSTGVRTEAFF	TGTGCCAGCAGCTCAACAGGGGTGAGAACTGAAGCTTTCTTT
TRBD1	TRBV7-9	TRBJ2-2	-	15	CASSFWDRPTGELFF	TGTGCCAGCAGCTTTTGGGACAGGCCTACCGGGGAGCTGTTTTTT